The clone carrying this T cell receptor gamma chain was seen more than once but under ten times. Its target is unknown. The CDR3 contains 14 residues. Germline CDR1 is EGSNGY and CDR2 is YDSYNSKV. The junction had 5 bases not matched to a gene; V was cut back by 0 bases and J by 3 bases. These data originate in a study of Vδ1+ human thymocytes. The template was reverse-transcribed extracted RNA. CDR3 amplicons came from multiplex PCR with pooled V-gene forward and constant-region reverse primers. TCRdb called clones from the multiplex PCR reads again using CATT. The table records 9,000 to 13,000 gamma-chain clones, around 40% of them present only once. Study results and caveats: Despite high sort purity, roughly 20% of thymic T cell receptor delta sequences were Vdelta2. Highly polyclonal TRG and TRD repertoires with Gaussian CDR3 length distributions appeared in thymus.

Sequencing was done on a sample of Vdelta1+ gamma-delta thymocytes from the thymus. Subset specified: FACS-sorted CD3+ TCRalphabeta- TCRVdelta1+ TCRVdelta2- thymocytes. The chain combines TRGV2 with TRGJ1 or TRGJ2. The receptor's source is a boy under two years old who had congenital heart surgery. The CDR3 here is CATWDGLAYYKKLF. CDR3 DNA: TGTGCCACCTGGGACGGGTTAGCTTATTATAAGAAACTCTTT.